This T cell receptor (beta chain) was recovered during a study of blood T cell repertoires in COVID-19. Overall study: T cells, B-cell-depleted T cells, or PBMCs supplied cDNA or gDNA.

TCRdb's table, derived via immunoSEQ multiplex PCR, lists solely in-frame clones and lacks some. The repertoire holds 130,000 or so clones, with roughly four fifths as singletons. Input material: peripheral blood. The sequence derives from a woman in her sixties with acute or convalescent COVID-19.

The CDR3 DNA follows: TGTGCCAGCAGCTTAAGCGCGGACACTGAAGCTTTCTTT. Residues: CASSLSADTEAFF. V gene TRBV7-9 combines with J gene TRBJ1-1; no reliable D call. This CDR3 has 13 amino acids. Germline V gives CDR1 SEHNR, CDR2 FQNEAQ (reference sequence). The ends were cut back, 2 bases at V and 3 bases at J, with 7 bases in the middle.